This is a list of T cell receptor beta chains from one sample in a study of cytomegalovirus exposure and HLA in healthy donors. The method was immunoSEQ multiplex PCR; TCRdb's version includes in-frame clones alone and lacks a portion of them. Altogether 330,000 or so clones are present, just over 85% being singletons, with the ten largest covering over 0.8%. Sequencing was performed on PBMCs. These receptors were collected from a woman younger than 30 in good health and CMV-seronegative. CDR3s include the opening cysteine and the closing phenylalanine or tryptophan. The D gene is left open where the match is weak. Not every row has a clone size; where given, it reads once, few, many or a size class.

abundance,v_gene,d_gene,j_gene,CDR3aa,CDR3nt
.,TRBV29-1,.,TRBJ1-2,CSVEDRGAGGYTF,TGCAGCGTTGAAGACCGGGGGGCGGGCGGCTACACCTTC
.,TRBV9,TRBD2,TRBJ2-7,CASSAPRAGGPSNEQYF,TGTGCCAGCAGCGCCCCTCGTGCGGGAGGGCCCTCAAACGAGCAGTACTTC
.,TRBV19,TRBD2,TRBJ2-3,CASSIGAGEADTQYF,TGTGCCAGTAGTATAGGAGCGGGAGAGGCAGATACGCAGTATTTT
.,TRBV7-2,TRBD2,TRBJ2-1,CASSSRREGWYEQFF,TGTGCCAGCAGCTCTAGGCGGGAGGGCTGGTATGAGCAGTTCTTC
.,TRBV29-1,TRBD1,TRBJ1-1,CSVENPVDRGRTEAFF,TGCAGCGTTGAAAACCCGGTAGACAGGGGGCGAACTGAAGCTTTCTTT
few,TRBV28,TRBD1,TRBJ1-2,CASSFGTGVVSGYTF,TGTGCCAGCAGTTTTGGGACAGGGGTAGTTTCTGGCTACACCTTC
.,TRBV30,TRBD2,TRBJ2-3,CAWSPHLAGGPRGDTQYF,TGTGCCTGGAGTCCTCATCTAGCGGGAGGACCCCGGGGAGATACGCAGTATTTT
.,TRBV5-8,.,TRBJ2-3,CASSLQGHPTDTQYF,TGTGCCAGCAGCTTGCAGGGACACCCCACAGATACGCAGTATTTT
once,TRBV5-6,TRBD2,TRBJ2-2,CASNPGLAENTGELFF,TGTGCCAGCAACCCCGGACTAGCGGAAAACACCGGGGAGCTGTTTTTT
few,TRBV9,TRBD2,TRBJ2-7,CASSVGLASYEQYF,TGTGCCAGCAGCGTAGGACTAGCCTCCTACGAGCAGTACTTC
.,TRBV7-3,TRBD2,TRBJ2-3,CASSTGTSGPDTQYF,TGTGCCAGCAGCACCGGGACTAGCGGGCCAGATACGCAGTATTTT
.,TRBV5-6,TRBD2,TRBJ2-7,CASSFRSGSPYEQYF,TGTGCCAGCAGCTTTCGTAGCGGGAGTCCCTACGAGCAGTACTTC
.,TRBV6-1,.,TRBJ1-5,CASSSSQSDQPQHF,TGTGCCAGCAGTAGTTCCCAGTCCGATCAGCCCCAGCATTTT
.,TRBV27,.,TRBJ2-7,CASTGQDRLGHEQYF,TGTGCCAGCACGGGCCAAGACAGGCTCGGGCACGAGCAGTACTTC
once,TRBV2,.,TRBJ2-7,CASSSSNEQYF,TGTGCCAGCAGTTCCTCTAACGAGCAGTACTTC
.,TRBV28,.,TRBJ1-4,CASSLPGQRTGF,TGTGCCAGCAGTTTACCCGGACAGCGTACTGGTTTT
.,TRBV19,.,TRBJ2-4,CATDTGTPIQYF,TGTGCCACCGACACCGGGACTCCCATTCAGTACTTC
.,TRBV4-2,.,TRBJ2-2,CASSMELTGELFF,TGTGCCAGCAGCATGGAACTAACCGGGGAGCTGTTTTTT
.,TRBV6-1,.,TRBJ2-7,CANRAAGDGEQYF,TGTGCCAACCGCGCGGCAGGGGATGGGGAACAGTACTTC
.,TRBV25-1,TRBD1,TRBJ1-1,CASSEYTQGWDTEAFF,TGTGCCAGCAGTGAATACACACAGGGGTGGGACACTGAAGCTTTCTTT
.,TRBV5-8,.,TRBJ2-7,CASSWRPGNEQYF,TGTGCCAGCAGCTGGCGGCCAGGGAACGAGCAGTACTTC
.,TRBV10-3,.,TRBJ2-7,CAISPSDSGYEQYF,TGTGCCATCAGCCCCTCGGACTCAGGCTACGAGCAGTACTTC
.,TRBV15,TRBD1,TRBJ2-7,CATSRDRGTGAYEQYF,TGTGCCACCAGCAGAGATCGGGGGACAGGCGCCTACGAGCAGTACTTC
.,TRBV21-1,.,TRBJ2-1,CASSKGGAYNEQFF,TGTGCCAGCAGCAAGGGGGGAGCCTACAATGAGCAGTTCTTC
once,TRBV2,TRBD2,TRBJ2-5,CASRLAGQETQYF,TGTGCCAGCAGGCTAGCGGGACAAGAGACCCAGTACTTC
.,TRBV25-1,.,TRBJ1-4,CASTGGVKLFF,TGTGCCAGCACGGGGGGGGTAAAACTGTTTTTT
.,TRBV9,TRBD2,TRBJ2-4,CASSASTSSGESGAKNIQYF,TGTGCCAGCAGCGCGTCGACTTCTAGCGGGGAGAGTGGTGCCAAAAACATTCAGTACTTC
once,TRBV4-1,.,TRBJ2-1,CASSHDSSLPYNEQFF,TGCGCCAGCAGCCACGACAGTTCACTCCCCTACAATGAGCAGTTCTTC
.,TRBV6-5,.,TRBJ2-7,CASSYRTGRTYEQYF,TGTGCCAGCAGTTACCGGACGGGGAGAACCTACGAGCAGTACTTC
.,TRBV29-1,.,TRBJ1-1,CSVLSGGAEAFF,TGCAGCGTGCTGAGCGGGGGCGCTGAAGCTTTCTTT
.,TRBV11-2,TRBD2,TRBJ2-3,CASSRTLAGGPDTQYF,TGTGCCAGCAGCCGTACTTTAGCGGGAGGGCCAGATACGCAGTATTTT
.,TRBV6-6,.,TRBJ1-2,CASSNRAGYGYTF,TGTGCCAGCAGCAACAGGGCCGGCTATGGCTACACCTTC
.,TRBV6-5,.,TRBJ2-1,CASSPRSSMNEQFF,TGTGCCAGCAGTCCCCGGTCTAGCATGAATGAGCAGTTCTTC
.,TRBV5-1,TRBD1,TRBJ1-2,CASSYPGQGFYGYTF,TGCGCCAGCAGCTACCCGGGACAGGGCTTCTATGGCTACACCTTC
few,TRBV9,TRBD1,TRBJ1-3,CASSARDRVGGNTIYF,TGTGCCAGCAGCGCCAGAGACAGGGTTGGAGGAAACACCATATATTTT
.,TRBV29-1,.,TRBJ1-5,CSVIWEGGGSNQPQHF,TGCAGCGTTATATGGGAGGGTGGCGGAAGCAATCAGCCCCAGCATTTT
.,TRBV5-1,TRBD1,TRBJ2-1,CASSQPGQGYNEQFF,TGCGCCAGCAGCCAACCGGGACAGGGATACAATGAGCAGTTCTTC
.,TRBV4-2,.,TRBJ2-7,CASSQTSFSSSYEQYF,TGTGCCAGCAGCCAAACTAGTTTCTCAAGCTCCTACGAGCAGTACTTC
.,TRBV4-3,TRBD2,TRBJ2-1,CASSQDASGSGIQFF,TGCGCCAGCAGCCAAGATGCTAGCGGGAGTGGTATTCAGTTCTTC
.,TRBV19,.,TRBJ1-2,CASSMSVQGSIF,TGTGCCAGTAGTATGTCGGTACAAGGGAGTATCTTC
.,TRBV30,.,TRBJ2-7,CAWSRTGYEQYF,TGTGCCTGGAGCCGTACAGGGTACGAGCAGTACTTC
.,TRBV18,.,TRBJ2-1,CASSPQGTYNEQFF,TGTGCCAGCTCACCTCAGGGAACCTACAATGAGCAGTTCTTC
.,TRBV2,.,TRBJ1-3,CASSERGGFSGNTIYF,TGTGCCAGCAGCGAACGGGGAGGATTCTCTGGAAACACCATATATTTT
.,TRBV4-3,TRBD1,TRBJ1-2,CASSQDWTGFKDGYTF,TGCGCCAGCAGCCAAGATTGGACAGGGTTCAAAGATGGCTACACCTTC
.,TRBV2,.,TRBJ1-5,CASSDQGIGLVDQPQHF,TGTGCCAGCAGTGATCAGGGGATCGGTTTGGTAGATCAGCCCCAGCATTTT
.,TRBV21-1,.,TRBJ1-3,CASSKVWGTYSGNTIYF,TGTGCCAGCAGCAAAGTTTGGGGCACTTACTCTGGAAACACCATATATTTT
few,TRBV27,.,TRBJ1-5,CASIRGFSNQPQHF,TGTGCCAGCATTCGAGGGTTTAGCAATCAGCCCCAGCATTTT
.,TRBV5-1,.,TRBJ2-2,CASSLAEARGIGELFF,TGCGCCAGCAGCTTGGCCGAGGCTAGAGGCATCGGGGAGCTGTTTTTT
.,TRBV29-1,.,TRBJ1-2,CSVTGGDYGYTF,TGCAGCGTCACGGGGGGGGACTATGGCTACACCTTC
few,TRBV19,TRBD1,TRBJ1-2,CASSIGTGSVGGYTF,TGTGCCAGTAGTATAGGGACAGGTAGCGTGGGTGGCTACACCTTC
.,TRBV4-3,TRBD2,TRBJ2-1,CASSQGIAGEYIGNEQFF,TGCGCCAGCAGCCAAGGAATAGCGGGAGAATATATAGGAAATGAGCAGTTCTTC